This T cell receptor beta chain was identified in a study of cytomegalovirus exposure and HLA in healthy donors. This clone was counted once. The germline CDR1 and CDR2 sequences are SGHAT and FQNNGV. The CDR3 consists of 16 residues. V shed 5 bases and J 7 bases; nucleotides not matched to a gene: 14. A multiplex PCR was run with 60 Vbeta primers and 13 Jbeta primers. Profiled with immunoSEQ multiplex PCR; TCRdb holds only in-frame clones, not every one. The table includes some 70,000 clones, roughly four fifths detected once. The sample consisted of PBMCs. The sequence derives from a man in his fifties in good health and CMV-seronegative. J is TRBJ1-1 and V is TRBV11-2; 9 bases are shared with TRBD1. Here the CDR3 DNA reads TGTGCCAGCAGCCCCCCCCAACCGGGACAGGGAGTTGAAGCTTTCTTT. Translation gives CASSPPQPGQGVEAFF.